Sequencing of this T cell receptor (beta chain) was carried out in a study of identical twins. General study findings and limits: Twin pairs had excess sharing that was weaker in beta out-of-frame sequences. Zero-insertion analyses could be partly confounded by invariant MAIT and iNKT cells. There was more out-of-frame TCR alpha sharing in monozygotic twins than models estimated.

TCRdb reprocessed the 5' RACE reads via MiXCR and lists one record per CDR3 protein. The sample shows about 240,000 distinct CDR3 sequences, about 10% of them seen only once. V dropped 10 bases and J dropped 5 bases, with 18 bases sitting between them. This CDR3 comprises 15 residues. Germline CDR1 LNHDA, CDR2 SQIVND (reference sequence). There are many counts of this clonotype. As yet, its antigen is unknown. The J gene is TRBJ1-6, the V gene TRBV19; D is unclear. The sequencing sample was made of memory T cells sorted from blood. The receptor was derived from a man in his forties or fifties in good health. CDR3 in amino acids: CATSGGRLDNSPLHF. CDR3 coding DNA: TGTGCCACCTCAGGCGGGAGACTGGATAATTCACCCCTCCACTTT. Full variable domain (remainder filled in from reference TRBV19 and TRBJ1-6): DGGITQSPKYLFRKEGQNVTLSCEQNLNHDAMYWYRQDPGQGLRLIYYSQIVNDFQKGDIAEGYSVSREKKESFPLTVTSAQKNPTAFYLCATSGGRLDNSPLHFGNGTRLTVT.